Below are 17 T cell receptor beta chains sequenced from a single sample in a study of cytomegalovirus exposure and HLA in healthy donors. The PCR used 60 Vbeta and 13 Jbeta primers. The repertoire was sequenced with immunoSEQ multiplex PCR; TCRdb's copy has only in-frame clones and lacks some. The sample has about 82,000 clones; 74% are singletons. Sequences were obtained from PBMCs. These TCRs come from a man aged 25 to 40 in good health and CMV-seropositive.

V and J are TRBV7-3 and TRBJ1-1, with D maybe TRBD1 (6 bases). Per germline, CDR1 SGHTA and CDR2 FQGTGA. The CDR3 runs 13 residues. Trimming took 3 bases from V and 8 from J, leaving 13 bases between them. The CDR3 here is CASSFTVQGEAFF. CDR3 in DNA: TGTGCCAGCAGCTTCACGGTCCAGGGGGAAGCTTTCTTT. Using reference TRBV7-3 and TRBJ1-1 for the parts outside the CDR3, the full variable domain is GAGVSQTPSNKVTEKGKYVELRCDPISGHTALYWYRQSLGQGPEFLIYFQGTGAADDSGLPNDRFFAVRPEGSVSTLKIQRTERGDSAVYLCASSFTVQGEAFFGQGTRLTVV.

The chain combines TRBV9 with TRBJ2-5, with TRBD1 as a possible D gene (5 bases). Germline CDR1 is SGDLS and CDR2 is YYNGEE. The germline V and J ends were trimmed by 1 base and 5 bases, with 15 bases remaining between them. CDR3 size: 15 residues. The CDR3 reads CASSVSPSKGETQYF. The DNA for the CDR3 is TGTGCCAGCAGCGTAAGTCCCTCTAAGGGGGAGACCCAGTACTTC.

The chain links TRBV7-9 to TRBJ2-7; D is uncertain. The germline V and J ends were trimmed by 1 base and 0 bases, with 7 bases remaining between them. This CDR3 contains 14 residues. From germline, CDR1 is SEHNR and CDR2 FQNEAQ (reference sequence). CDR3 bases: TGTGCCAGCAGCTTAGTACAGTCCTCCTACGAGCAGTACTTC. The encoded protein is CASSLVQSSYEQYF.

The V gene is TRBV5-4, the J gene TRBJ1-2; a weak D match, TRBD1 (5 bases). This CDR3 is 15 amino acids long. Trimming cost V 1 base and J 4 bases, with 14 bases left between them. Germline V gives CDR1 SGHNT, CDR2 YYREEE (reference sequence). The CDR3 DNA follows: TGTGCCAGCAGCTTGTCCAGGGATCCACTCTATGGCTACACCTTC. Encoded protein: CASSLSRDPLYGYTF.

This clone has only a few counts. The CDR3 coding sequence is TGTGCCAGCAGCTCACTAGCGGGAGGGCCGTCTGAACTCCATGAGCAGTTCTTC. It specifies CASSSLAGGPSELHEQFF. This chain joins TRBV11-2 and TRBJ2-1, with 13 bases matching TRBD2. This CDR3 is 18 amino acids long. The J segment lost 8 bases and the V segment lost 4 bases, leaving 14 bases of the junction unmatched. CDR1 and CDR2 from the germline V gene are SGHAT and FQNNGV.

V and J are TRBV27 and TRBJ2-7, with D possibly matching TRBD1 (6 bases). The CDR3 contains 11 residues. V was cut by 6 bases and J by 6 bases, with 9 bases left in between. Looked up from germline, CDR1 is MNHEY and CDR2 is SMNVEV (reference sequence). Here the CDR3 DNA reads TGTGCCAGCAGGAAAGGGGGCGAGCAGTACTTC. It yields the protein CASRKGGEQYF.

The chain employs TRBV29-1 and TRBJ2-7; D possibly corresponds to TRBD1 (6 bases). CDR1 and CDR2 from the germline V gene are SQVTM and ANQGSEA. V was cut by 6 bases and J by 3 bases, with 12 bases left in between. CDR3 length: 12 residues. CDR3 DNA sequence: TGCAGCGTCCAGATGGACAGCTACGAGCAGTACTTC. Residues: CSVQMDSYEQYF.

This clone has only one observation. The chain combines TRBV7-2 with TRBJ1-1, with TRBD1 matching over 7 bases. This CDR3 has 13 residues. The V gene's germline CDR1 is SGHTA and CDR2 FQGNSA. V trimming: 5 bases; J trimming: 5 bases; junction bases outside the gene matches: 5. CDR3 bases: TGTGCCAGCAGCACCCAGGGGGATACTGAAGCTTTCTTT. This encodes CASSTQGDTEAFF.

This clone has just a few counts. The V gene is TRBV28, the J gene TRBJ2-7; maybe TRBD1 (6 bases). The length of the CDR3 is 14 residues. Germline CDR1 and CDR2: MDHEN and SYDVKM. Trimming shortened V by 3 bases and J by 2 bases, and 11 bases separated the two germline ends. CDR3 in amino acids: CASSFHRETYEQYF. The CDR3 region has the DNA TGTGCCAGCAGTTTTCACAGGGAGACCTACGAGCAGTACTTC.

This clone was found a few times. The chain recombines TRBV9 with TRBJ1-1; D uncertain. In germline, CDR1 is SGDLS, CDR2 YYNGEE. There are 17 residues in the CDR3. V lost 0 bases and J 0 bases, leaving 15 bases between the germline ends. The CDR3 reads CASSVATGEYMNTEAFF. The CDR3 DNA reads TGTGCCAGCAGCGTAGCTACCGGGGAGTACATGAACACTGAAGCTTTCTTT. The entire variable domain, with the rest obtained from reference TRBV9 and TRBJ1-1, is as follows: DSGVTQTPKHLITATGQRVTLRCSPRSGDLSVYWYQQSLDQGLQFLIQYYNGEERAKGNILERFSAQQFPDLHSELNLSSLELGDSALYFCASSVATGEYMNTEAFFGQGTRLTVV.

This rearrangement joins TRBV7-9 to TRBJ1-1; TRBD1 matches at 7 bases. After removal of 4 bases from V and 1 base from J, the junction contained 3 bases not matched to a gene. From germline, CDR1 is SEHNR and CDR2 FQNEAQ (reference sequence). The CDR3 totals 14 residues. As DNA, the CDR3 is TGTGCCAGCAGCTACTGGACAGGGAACACTGAAGCTTTCTTT. Protein sequence: CASSYWTGNTEAFF. Together with reference TRBV7-9 and TRBJ1-1, the CDR3 gives the full variable domain: DTGVSQNPRHKITKRGQNVTFRCDPISEHNRLYWYRQTLGQGPEFLTYFQNEAQLEKSRLLSDRFSAERPKGSFSTLEIQRTEQGDSAMYLCASSYWTGNTEAFFGQGTRLTVV.

This sequence joins TRBV15 and TRBJ1-1; perhaps TRBD1 as D (5 bases). Looked up from germline, CDR1 is LNHNV and CDR2 is YYDKDF (reference sequence). Trimming left V 1 base short and J 2 bases short, with 11 bases between. The CDR3 sequence is 15 residues long. The CDR3: CATSRGRGVNTEAFF. For the CDR3, the DNA is TGTGCCACCAGCAGAGGACGGGGGGTTAACACTGAAGCTTTCTTT. Together with reference TRBV15 and TRBJ1-1, the CDR3 gives the full variable domain: DAMVIQNPRYQVTQFGKPVTLSCSQTLNHNVMYWYQQKSSQAPKLLFHYYDKDFNNEADTPDNFQSRRPNTSFCFLDIRSPGLGDTAMYLCATSRGRGVNTEAFFGQGTRLTVV.

The CDR3 protein is CASSPGQGSTGAFF. As DNA, the CDR3 is TGTGCCAGCAGTCCCGGACAGGGGTCGACCGGAGCTTTCTTT. V and J are TRBV6-5 and TRBJ1-1; 9 bases align to TRBD1. The trim removed 5 bases at V and 10 bases at J, leaving 11 bases unmatched. The CDR3 runs to 14 residues. Germline V lookup: CDR1 MNHEY, CDR2 SVGAGI.

V gene TRBV5-1 combines with J gene TRBJ1-1; 7 positions agree with TRBD1. The CDR3 extends over 14 amino acids. The germline CDR1 and CDR2 sequences are SGHRS and YFSETQ. V lost 0 bases, J lost 5 bases, and 4 bases stayed unmatched. CDR3 nucleotides: TGCGCCAGCAGCTTGGCGCCACAGGGGACTGAAGCTTTCTTT. It is translated as CASSLAPQGTEAFF.

The chain uses TRBV27 and TRBJ2-7; 7 bases map to TRBD1. Germline V gene sequence: CDR1 MNHEY, CDR2 SMNVEV (reference sequence). V was pared by 7 bases and J by 3 bases, with 9 bases of the junction left unmatched. The CDR3 is 14 amino acids. For the CDR3, the DNA is TGTGCCAGCACCCCGACAGGGTTCGGCTACGAGCAGTACTTC. Protein sequence: CASTPTGFGYEQYF.

This chain connects TRBV25-1 to TRBJ1-1; 9 nucleotides line up with TRBD1. The V and J ends lost 4 bases and 4 bases, in that order; junction bases with no gene match: 16. CDR3 length: 18 residues. Germline V lookup: CDR1 MGHDK, CDR2 SYGVNS. Here the CDR3 reads CASSGPTTGGLDITEAFF. CDR3 nucleotide sequence: TGTGCCAGCAGTGGCCCGACGACAGGGGGACTTGATATCACTGAAGCTTTCTTT.

The V and J genes are TRBV7-9 and TRBJ1-1; no clear D. The germline V and J ends were trimmed by 7 bases and 3 bases, with 6 bases remaining between them. Germline CDR1 reads SEHNR; CDR2 reads FQNEAQ (reference sequence). The CDR3 runs 11 residues. The CDR3 region has the DNA TGTGCCAGCACCTCGGACACTGAAGCTTTCTTT. Translated: CASTSDTEAFF.